This T cell receptor beta chain was identified in a study of sequential checkpoint blockade in melanoma. Generated by immunoSEQ multiplex PCR, the TCRdb table keeps only in-frame clones and is missing some. The top ten hold 17% of the sample, which has 25,000 to 35,000 clones, more than 80% seen once. V was pared by 5 bases and J by 2 bases, with 6 bases of the junction left unmatched. The germline CDR1 and CDR2 sequences are SGHTA and FQGNSA. This CDR3 region has 14 residues. Treatment described: randomized to nivolumab then ipilimumab (arm A) or the reverse (arm B). This chain connects TRBV7-2 to TRBJ2-7; TRBD2 matches 7 bases. This specimen consisted of CD8+ T cells sorted from blood (inferred from file names), obtained from a patient given nivolumab and ipilimumab in sequence. The TCR was taken from a human donor with melanoma. The CDR3 nucleotides read TGTGCCAGCAGCGGGCGGGAGAGGCCCTACGAGCAGTACTTC. Translation: CASSGRERPYEQYF.